These T cell receptor beta chains were read from a single sample in a study of CD8+ T cells in alopecia areata. Clones were sequenced by immunoSEQ multiplex PCR, and TCRdb holds only the in-frame ones, with some missing. Among more than 100,000 clones listed, 58% were seen once. This specimen consisted of CD4+ T cells sorted from blood, obtained at week 0. The source is a human donor with alopecia areata. The CDR3 runs from the conserved cysteine through the conserved F or W. A D gene is named only where the DNA matches it firmly. Part of the rows lack a size; the others show once, few, many or a class for expanded clones.

size: .
V: TRBV7-2
J: TRBJ2-3
D: TRBD1
CDR3: CASSPLGQGGTDTQYF

size: .
V: TRBV5-5
J: TRBJ1-1
D: .
CDR3: CASSGVGGTEAFF

size: .
V: TRBV14
J: TRBJ2-5
D: .
CDR3: CASSHTQGRQETQYF

size: few
V: TRBV4-1
J: TRBJ2-5
D: .
CDR3: CASSPWQQETQYF

size: .
V: TRBV6-5
J: TRBJ1-2
D: .
CDR3: CASSYTGNYGYTF

size: .
V: TRBV7-9
J: TRBJ2-3
D: .
CDR3: CASSPPGLAREEWTDTQYF

size: .
V: TRBV30
J: TRBJ2-2
D: TRBD2
CDR3: CAWSVRWSGMNTGELFF

size: .
V: TRBV15
J: TRBJ2-7
D: .
CDR3: CATSRDRTGRVQYF

size: .
V: TRBV9
J: TRBJ1-2
D: .
CDR3: CASSANYGYTF

size: few
V: TRBV7-8
J: TRBJ2-7
D: TRBD1
CDR3: CASSTYRGHEQYF

size: .
V: TRBV9
J: TRBJ1-2
D: .
CDR3: CASSVDVGADNYGYTF

size: .
V: TRBV25-1
J: TRBJ2-1
D: .
CDR3: CASSALGAGDEQFF

size: .
V: TRBV28
J: TRBJ2-7
D: .
CDR3: CASSSPGTDLGEQYF

size: .
V: TRBV4-1
J: TRBJ2-5
D: TRBD2
CDR3: CASSQAGTRETQYF

size: few
V: TRBV5-6
J: TRBJ2-3
D: .
CDR3: CASSLGRDTQYF

size: .
V: TRBV19
J: TRBJ2-7
D: .
CDR3: CASSRDSTYEQYF

size: few
V: TRBV7-7
J: TRBJ1-4
D: .
CDR3: CASSPTDGYNEKLFF

size: .
V: TRBV4-1
J: TRBJ2-2
D: TRBD1
CDR3: CASSQEQEDRVVLFF

size: .
V: TRBV7-9
J: TRBJ2-2
D: TRBD1
CDR3: CASSFGDRVSPGELFF

size: .
V: TRBV30
J: TRBJ1-3
D: .
CDR3: CAWRGGLLSGNTIYF

size: few
V: TRBV6-1
J: TRBJ2-6
D: .
CDR3: CASSDLRRTVSGANVLTF

size: .
V: TRBV5-6
J: TRBJ2-3
D: TRBD1
CDR3: CASSGGQNTDTQYF